What follows describes a single TCR beta chain. This receptor's antigen is unknown. No much larger clone exists at a distance of one base, and base qualities are not known. Focal radiation therapy combined with CTLA-4 blockade (ipilimumab) was tested in patients with chemo-refractory metastatic non-small-cell lung cancer. Library creation used the immunoSEQ multiplex PCR assay. TCRdb took this table from immuneACCESS and kept in-frame rearrangements with V and J called. Such tables lack part of the clones; where checked against another copy, unresolved V genes explain under half of the gap, and the rest is unexplained. Within this sample are tens of thousands of clones, with 79% of them counted one time only. The leading ten clones occupy 10% of the sample. The germline V gene supplies CDR1 SGHRS and CDR2 YFSETQ. The CDR3, cysteine through phenylalanine, is 11 amino acids long. Just CDR3 DNA is preserved here, 33 bases in frame from base 1. V gives up 2 bases and J gives up 2 bases, and the segment between their germline ends measures 1 base.

This sample is part of a study of radiotherapy plus CTLA-4 blockade in lung cancer (dated by TCRdb to 2017 to 2018). Turning to the overall study: Objective responses occurred in 15% to 20% of enrolled patients, and about 30% achieved disease control. The paper as a whole reports these results and caveats: After treatment with radiotherapy and ipilimumab, TCR clones that came from tumors expanded in the peripheral blood. The strongest predictors of response were reported to be early dynamic shifts in blood T cell clones along with a rise in serum interferon-beta following radiation.

The chain is assembled from TRBV5-1 and TRBJ2-5; no confident D gene assignment can be made. The clonotype comes from a human donor with non-small cell lung cancer who had a complete response to radiotherapy plus ipilimumab. The sequencing used peripheral blood, collected from a patient treated with radiotherapy plus ipilimumab. The CDR3 here reads CASSFQETQYF. The DNA sequence follows: TGCGCCAGCAGCTTTCAAGAGACCCAGTACTTC. When the CDR3 is completed using the reference TRBV5-1 and TRBJ2-5 genes on either side, the full variable domain is KAGVTQTPRYLIKTRGQQVTLSCSPISGHRSVSWYQQTPGQGLQFLFEYFSETQRNKGNFPGRFSGRQFSNSRSEMNVSTLELGDSALYLCASSFQETQYFGPGTRLLVL.